One sample yielded the 8 T cell receptor beta chains listed below, sequenced in a study of blood T cell repertoires in COVID-19. Clones were read by immunoSEQ multiplex PCR, and TCRdb kept only the in-frame ones, dropping some. The sample lists tens of thousands of clones, approximately 83% seen once, with 2% to 2.5% in the top ten. Material for sequencing was peripheral blood. All receptors derive from a woman in her 70s with acute or convalescent COVID-19.

This clone has a single count. The chain couples TRBV19 to TRBJ1-5; maybe TRBD1 (5 bases). V was shortened by 4 bases and J by 2 bases, with 21 bases between the two germline ends. In germline, CDR1 is LNHDA, CDR2 SQIVND (reference sequence). This CDR3 is 18 amino acids long. The CDR3 nucleotides read TGTGCCAGTAGTAATTACGCTACAGGCTCGTTCGGCAATCAGCCCCAGCATTTT. Its translation is CASSNYATGSFGNQPQHF.

The chain carries TRBV27 and TRBJ1-1; TRBD1 is a possible D gene (6 bases). Trimming left V 1 base short and J 0 bases short, with 15 bases between. This CDR3 has 17 residues. CDR1 and CDR2 (germline): MNHEY, SMNVEV (reference sequence). CDR3 DNA sequence: TGTGCCAGCAGTTTATTTACCCCGGGACACATGAACACTGAAGCTTTCTTT. Protein product: CASSLFTPGHMNTEAFF.

V gene TRBV11-2 combines with J gene TRBJ2-7; D unresolved. This CDR3 is built from 13 residues. Trimming removed 3 bases from V and 5 bases from J, with 11 bases in between. CDR1 and CDR2 from the germline V gene are SGHAT and FQNNGV. CDR3 residues: CASSLLIRDEQYF. Here the CDR3 DNA reads TGTGCCAGCAGCTTGTTAATCCGGGACGAGCAGTACTTC. Together with reference TRBV11-2 and TRBJ2-7, the CDR3 gives the full variable domain: EAGVAQSPRYKIIEKRQSVAFWCNPISGHATLYWYQQILGQGPKLLIQFQNNGVVDDSQLPKDRFSAERLKGVDSTLKIQPAKLEDSAVYLCASSLLIRDEQYFGPGTRLTVT.

The chain employs TRBV28 and TRBJ2-2; tentatively, D is TRBD1 (6 bases). Germline CDR1 reads MDHEN; CDR2 reads SYDVKM. With 5 bases removed from V and 7 bases from J, the gap between germline ends came to 14 bases. The CDR3 length is 14 residues. CDR3 sequence (DNA): TGTGCCAGCAGTCCGGTGGGGGCGATCGGGGAGCTGTTTTTT. This gives the protein CASSPVGAIGELFF.

V and J are TRBV11-2 and TRBJ2-1; the D gene is possibly TRBD2 (5 bases). Trimming took off 3 bases at V and 5 bases at J, with 8 bases between the two ends. The CDR3 runs 13 residues. The germline V gene has CDR1 SGHAT and CDR2 FQNNGV. CDR3 in DNA: TGTGCCAGCAGCTTCGGACTTCACAATGAGCAGTTCTTC. Translated, it gives CASSFGLHNEQFF.

The chain carries TRBV5-1 and TRBJ2-3, with TRBD2 matching over 10 bases. V dropped 0 bases and J dropped 4; count of bases not matched to a gene: 5. Germline V lookup: CDR1 SGHRS, CDR2 YFSETQ. There are 16 residues in the CDR3. CDR3 DNA: TGCGCCAGCAGCTTGGAGCTAGCGGGGGTGGCAGATACGCAGTATTTT. Translated, it gives CASSLELAGVADTQYF.

The chain links TRBV19 to TRBJ1-5; maybe TRBD1 (6 bases). Germline CDR1 reads LNHDA; CDR2 reads SQIVND (reference sequence). There are 14 residues in the CDR3. The V end was cut by 10 bases, the J end by 5 bases, with 18 bases between. The CDR3 sequence: CATRGSGADQPQHF. As DNA, the CDR3 is TGTGCCACTAGGGGGTCGGGAGCGGATCAGCCCCAGCATTTT.

This clone was recorded once. The J gene is TRBJ2-3, the V gene TRBV2; TRBD2 might be the D (6 bases). Germline V lookup: CDR1 SNHLY, CDR2 FYNNEI. The CDR3 totals 17 residues. V shed 4 bases and J shed 4 bases, with 21 bases lying between them. DNA for the CDR3: TGTGCCAGCAGTGTGGGTGCGGGGTTTGTTTCATCAGATACGCAGTATTTT. This gives the protein CASSVGAGFVSSDTQYF. Based on the CDR3 plus reference TRBV2 and TRBJ2-3, the full variable domain is EPEVTQTPSHQVTQMGQEVILRCVPISNHLYFYWYRQILGQKVEFLVSFYNNEISEKSEIFDDQFSVERPDGSNFTLKIRSTKLEDSAMYFCASSVGAGFVSSDTQYFGPGTRLTVL.